This passage covers 9 T cell receptor beta chains from one sample sequenced in a study of shared clonotypes between healthy human individuals. Libraries were prepared by immunoSEQ multiplex PCR; TCRdb keeps only in-frame clonotypes and omits some of them. The sample has 2,500,000 or so clones; approximately 90% are singletons. Source material: naive CD4+ T cells sorted from blood. Subset defined: CD45RA+ positively selected. The receptors come from a man in his late teens or twenties in good health.

This CDR3 reads CASSFPEGREDTGELFF. The CDR3 DNA sequence: TGTGCCAGCAGTTTTCCCGAGGGCAGGGAGGACACCGGGGAGCTGTTTTTT. The rearrangement joins TRBV28 to TRBJ2-2; D might be TRBD2 (6 bases). CDR3 length equals 17 residues. The V end was cut by 3 bases, the J end by 3 bases, with 17 bases between. Germline values: CDR1 MDHEN, CDR2 SYDVKM.

A word on this clone: Other DNA sequences in this sample translate to the same CDR3. The genes are TRBV7-9 and TRBJ1-2; D is uncertain. Germline CDR1 reads SEHNR; CDR2 reads FQNEAQ (reference sequence). The CDR3 covers 13 residues. With 5 bases removed from V and 1 base from J, the gap between germline ends came to 8 bases. The CDR3 is CASSLTSNYGYTF. The DNA of the CDR3 is TGTGCCAGCAGCCTAACAAGTAACTATGGCTACACCTTC.

The rearrangement uses TRBV27 and TRBJ1-4, with TRBD1 matching 7 bases. The germline V gene has CDR1 MNHEY and CDR2 SMNVEV (reference sequence). This CDR3 is built from 15 residues. Unmatched junction bases numbered 5, after V lost 2 bases and J lost 5 bases. The CDR3, as DNA: TGTGCCAGCAGTTTAACCGACAGGGAAAATGAAAAACTGTTTTTT. Its translation: CASSLTDRENEKLFF.

This chain connects TRBV6-5 to TRBJ2-5; D is undetermined. This CDR3 has 13 amino acids. Germline assignment: CDR1 MNHEY and CDR2 SVGAGI. The ends were cut back, 6 bases at V and 1 base at J, with 9 bases in the middle. CDR3 DNA: TGTGCCAGCAGCGCTGAGGCCCAAGAGACCCAGTACTTC. Translating gives CASSAEAQETQYF.

CDR3 sequence (DNA): TGCAGCGTTGAGGGCAGCGCACTGGGAGAGACCCAGTACTTC. It translates to CSVEGSALGETQYF. This chain joins TRBV29-1 and TRBJ2-5; no clear D. Germline loops: CDR1 SQVTM, CDR2 ANQGSEA. Trimming cost V 3 bases and J 4 bases, with 15 bases left between them. This CDR3 region has 14 residues.

CDR3 amino acids: CASSVDGHLGGNEKLFF. In DNA form, the CDR3 reads TGTGCCAGCAGCGTAGATGGCCACCTAGGGGGGAATGAAAAACTGTTTTTT. The chain is built from TRBV9 and TRBJ1-4, with D possibly being TRBD1 (6 bases). Germline values: CDR1 SGDLS, CDR2 YYNGEE. Trimming removed 0 bases at V and 5 bases at J, with 17 bases between. There are 17 residues in the CDR3.

This clone showed up just a few times. The chain carries TRBV5-4 and TRBJ1-1; 8 positions match TRBD1. The CDR3 spans 13 residues. Unmatched junction bases numbered 6, after V lost 0 bases and J lost 11 bases. CDR1 and CDR2 from the germline V gene are SGHNT and YYREEE (reference sequence). As DNA, the CDR3 is TGTGCCAGCAGCTTGGTGGCAGGGGGCGAGGCTTTCTTT. Encoded protein: CASSLVAGGEAFF. Combining the CDR3 with reference TRBV5-4 and TRBJ1-1 gives the whole variable domain ETGVTQSPTHLIKTRGQQVTLRCSSQSGHNTVSWYQQALGQGPQFIFQYYREEENGRGNFPPRFSGLQFPNYSSELNVNALELDDSALYLCASSLVAGGEAFFGQGTRLTVV.

The rearrangement uses TRBV6-1 and TRBJ2-7, with D perhaps TRBD1 or TRBD2 (6 bases each). The CDR3 spans 14 residues. Germline V gives CDR1 MNHNS, CDR2 SASEGT. V was trimmed by 6 bases and J by 2 bases, leaving 14 bases between them. The CDR3 spells CASREGGGTYEQYF. In nucleotides, the CDR3 is TGTGCCAGCAGGGAGGGGGGAGGCACCTACGAGCAGTACTTC.

J is TRBJ2-2 and V is TRBV30, with D hard to call. The CDR3 loop spans 16 amino acids. CDR1 and CDR2 (germline): GTSNPN, SVGIG (reference sequence). Trimming stripped 0 bases from V and 4 bases from J, with 15 bases between. The CDR3 spells CAWSVHRQQSTGELFF. The CDR3, as DNA: TGTGCCTGGAGTGTACATAGGCAGCAGTCCACCGGGGAGCTGTTTTTT.